This T cell receptor beta chain appears in the sequencing data of a study of human thymus T cells (dated by TCRdb to 2020 to 2021). With regard to the full study: The study described the TCR alpha and beta repertoires in fewer than 10 infant thymus samples and a handful of matching peripheral blood samples. Donor ages ranged from about 6 to 244 days, and the cohort comprised roughly six male and a couple of female infants. Points the paper makes about the study in general: Thymus samples yielded on average about 810,000 unique TCRB clonotypes, compared with 70,000 to 85,000 from blood samples. V and J gene segment usage appeared biased in both thymic and peripheral blood repertoires. The related research reported highly overlapping thymic TCR repertoires among unrelated individuals.

The immunoSEQ multiplex PCR assay was used to amplify the TCRB and TCRAD loci from a standardized quantity of quality-controlled genomic DNA. The amplicons covered the V(D)J region and were long enough to include the CDR3 and to identify the V and J genes. The commercial immunoSEQ service was used to sequence amplicons on an Illumina platform. The source study handled its data this way. Primer bias and sequencing errors were corrected as previously described, and TCRAD and TCRB definitions were based on the IMGT database. Analysis of the repertoires was done with immunoSEQ Analyzer 3.0 and VDJTools and included basic statistics, V/J segment usage, diversity estimates, rarefaction and pairwise overlap. Diversity was estimated using the Chao1, ChaoE, Efron-Thisted, Shannon and inverse Simpson indices, and was also estimated on datasets down-sampled to the size of the smallest sample. Repertoire overlap used strict matching of CDR3 nucleotide sequence, V gene and J gene, with Jaccard-based multidimensional scaling clustering. TCRdb re-hosts the immuneACCESS table, in-frame sequences only. Its copies lack some clones; in the studies checked, an unresolved V gene accounts for under half of them, and the cause for the rest is not known. The D gene and trimming were derived from the DNA, and the V and J assignments and clone size from that table. Present in this sample are roughly 130,000 clones, 90% to 95% of which were seen just once. Together, the top ten hold roughly 0.024% of the sample.

About this clone: The clone's antigen remains unknown. Qualities for individual bases were not recorded, and no much larger clone is one base off.

The CDR3 runs 12 amino acids, cysteine and phenylalanine included. The sequence is cut down to CDR3 DNA, 36 bases in frame from base 1. The CDR1 and CDR2 encoded by the germline V gene (reference sequence) are MNHEY and SMNVEV. V is shortened by 3 bases, J by 8 bases, and the region joining them spans 7 bases. The thymus tissue came from surgical resects taken out during corrective cardiac surgery. Donors were immunologically healthy infants undergoing open corrective cardiac surgery for congenital heart defects in Finland. Thymocytes were freed from the tissue by mechanical means and kept at -70 degrees C as pellets of roughly 8.5-31 million cells. Genomic DNA was extracted from frozen cell pellets with a QIAsymphony instrument.

Sequenced material: thymus tissue. This TCR came from a boy younger than two with a congenital heart defect but otherwise immunologically healthy. Recombination linked TRBV27 to TRBJ2-2, with the D gene call left open. The sequence in DNA is TGTGCCAGCAGTTTCCCGCCGGGGGAGCTGTTTTTT. Translated, it gives CASSFPPGELFF.